The 21 T cell receptor beta chains reported below all come from one sample, sequenced in a study of tumor-infiltrating lymphocytes in glioblastoma multiforme. TCR beta libraries were built from RNA through three nested multiplex PCR rounds using modified ARM-PCR. In TCRdb, the multiplex PCR reads were re-called with MiXCR into one record per CDR3 protein. The sample has nearly 15,000 distinct CDR3 sequences, under 85% seen once; the top ten hold 37%. The sample comprised brain tumor tissue. The receptors come from a male donor with glioblastoma.

For this clonotype: The junction departs from germline at one end; a sequencing error may be responsible. The rearrangement uses TRBV7-8 and TRBJ2-1; maybe TRBD2 (5 bases). The CDR3 spans 17 residues. In germline, CDR1 is SGHVS, CDR2 FQNEAQ. CDR3 amino acids: CASGLARGLQVYNEQFF. In nucleotides, the CDR3 is TGTGCCAGCGGCTTAGCGCGCGGCCTCCAGGTGTACAATGAGCAGTTCTTC.

This clonotype was counted once. This sequence joins TRBV11-2 and TRBJ2-1; 15 nucleotides line up with TRBD2. Trimming cost V 7 bases and J 0 bases; bases outside gene matches: 7. CDR3 size: 18 residues. Germline CDR1 reads SGHAT; CDR2 reads FQNNGV. CDR3 DNA: TGTGCCAGCAATTATCGGACTAGCGGGAGGGTCTCCTACAATGAGCAGTTCTTC. It encodes CASNYRTSGRVSYNEQFF.

Remarks on this clonotype: Germline is not matched at one junction end, which may reflect a read error. The genes are TRBV11-2 and TRBJ2-2; maybe TRBD2 (5 bases). CDR3 size: 12 residues. CDR1 and CDR2 from the germline V gene are SGHAT and FQNNGV. The CDR3 region has the DNA TGTGCGCGAGCGGATGACACCGGGGAGCAGTTTTTT. Translating it yields CARADDTGEQFF.

This clonotype was detected only once. The chain recombines TRBV11-3 with TRBJ2-1, with D hard to call. The CDR3 covers 12 residues. Between the trimmed V and J ends, which lost 1 base and 11 bases, there was a span of 9 bases. From germline, CDR1 is SGHNT and CDR2 YENEEA. DNA of the CDR3: TGTGCCAGCAGCTTAGTTCCGAATAAGCAGTTCTTC. The encoded protein is CASSLVPNKQFF.

A note on this clonotype: The final CDR3 position lacks the conserved phenylalanine or tryptophan, pointing to a likely read error. V usage is TRBV7-3 and J usage is TRBJ2-5; TRBD2 matches at 14 bases. The germline V gene has CDR1 SGHTA and CDR2 FQGTGA. CDR3 length equals 15 residues. The CDR3 loop reads CANSGGTSGRETQYS. DNA of the CDR3: TGTGCCAACAGCGGGGGGACTAGCGGGAGAGAGACCCAGTACTCC.

This sequence joins TRBV19 and TRBJ1-5; D might be TRBD1 (6 bases). CDR3 length: 13 residues. Trimming took 4 bases from V and 3 from J, leaving 7 bases between them. Germline V gene lookup returns CDR1 LNHDA and CDR2 SQIVND (reference sequence). Here the CDR3 DNA reads TGTGCCAGTAGTACAGGGGCCAATCAGCCCCAGCATTTT. Amino acids: CASSTGANQPQHF. Together with reference TRBV19 and TRBJ1-5, the CDR3 gives the full variable domain: DGGITQSPKYLFRKEGQNVTLSCEQNLNHDAMYWYRQDPGQGLRLIYYSQIVNDFQKGDIAEGYSVSREKKESFPLTVTSAQKNPTAFYLCASSTGANQPQHFGDGTRLSIL.

In its sample, this clonotype was seen once. The chain is built from TRBV20-1 and TRBJ2-7; D gene unclear. Per germline, CDR1 DFQATT and CDR2 SNEGSKA (reference sequence). Trimming cost V 0 bases and J 3 bases, with 9 bases left between them. This CDR3 is 13 amino acids long. This CDR3 reads CSARDRVDYEQYF. The DNA of the CDR3 is TGCAGTGCTAGAGATCGGGTCGACTACGAGCAGTACTTC.

Turning to this clonotype: A much larger clone differs by one base, so this may be a read error. The rearrangement uses TRBV6-2 or TRBV6-3 and TRBJ2-1; D unclear. Germline CDR1 reads MNHEY; CDR2 reads SVGEGT. The CDR3 runs to 14 residues. CDR3 sequence (DNA): TGTGCCAGCAGTTATGAAGCCCTGGCCAATGACCAGTTCTTC. It is translated as CASSYEALANDQFF.

This clonotype was counted ten times or more. This rearrangement joins TRBV2 to TRBJ2-7; maybe TRBD2 (5 bases). The CDR3 is 12 residues long. The ends were cut back, 6 bases at V and 4 bases at J, with 10 bases in the middle. Germline-derived CDR1 and CDR2 are SNHLY and FYNNEI. For the CDR3, the DNA is TGTGCCAGCAGAAACCTAGCTTACGAGCAGTACTTC. Its translation is CASRNLAYEQYF.

CDR3 sequence (DNA): TGTGCCAGCAGCTTTCCCGGGACAGGGTTCCCCGAGCAGTACTTC. Translation: CASSFPGTGFPEQYF. The V call is TRBV11-2, the J call TRBJ2-7, with 9 bases lining up with TRBD1. Per germline, CDR1 SGHAT and CDR2 FQNNGV. The CDR3 totals 15 residues. With V trimmed by 3 bases and J by 6 bases, 9 bases remained unmatched.

As regards this clonotype: The conserved closing phenylalanine or tryptophan is absent in this CDR3, likely reflecting a read error. The DNA is left out, because the CDR3 cannot be placed on it with certainty; the CDR3 is given as TCRdb lists it. The rearrangement joins TRBV11-2 to TRBJ1-4; the table gives TRBD1 as D, unverified against the DNA. The CDR3 adds up to 16 amino acids, both ends counted. CDR1 and CDR2 from the germline V gene are SGHAT and FQNNGV. The CDR3: CPSSLGGTGEFEKLSL.

CDR3 sequence reads: CSATTSGSSNQYF. CDR3 nucleotides: TGCAGTGCTACTACTAGCGGGAGCTCCAATCAGTACTTC. The rearrangement uses TRBV20-1 and TRBJ2-4; 11 nucleotides align to TRBD2. Losses at the gene ends were 4 bases for V and 12 bases for J; bases not matched to a gene: 8. The CDR3 is 13 residues long. Germline V gene sequence: CDR1 DFQATT, CDR2 SNEGSKA (reference sequence).

The chain joins TRBV11-2 to TRBJ2-1, with TRBD1 as a possible D gene (6 bases). This CDR3 spans 13 amino acids. Germline V CDR1 and CDR2: SGHAT, FQNNGV. The DNA of the CDR3 is TGTGACACCAGCTTAGTTAGGGGGAATGAGCAGTTCTTC. It codes for CDTSLVRGNEQFF.

The chain is built from TRBV20-1 and TRBJ2-7, with TRBD2 as a possible D gene (5 bases). Germline CDR1 and CDR2: DFQATT and SNEGSKA (reference sequence). The V and J ends lost 6 bases and 2 bases respectively, with 14 bases between them. The CDR3 loop spans 13 amino acids. The CDR3 DNA reads TGCAGTGCCTGTACGGACTCACCCTACGAGCAGTACTTC. Its translation is CSACTDSPYEQYF.

This chain uses TRBV6-2 or TRBV6-3 with TRBJ1-2; D uncertain. CDR3 size: 13 residues. Trimming pared 4 bases from V and 2 bases from J, leaving 8 bases between. The germline gives CDR1 MNHEY, CDR2 SVGEGT. Here the CDR3 DNA reads TGTGCCAGCAGTTTTTCGGGGAACTATGGCTACACCTTC. It encodes CASSFSGNYGYTF.

This clonotype was observed a few times. This sequence joins TRBV11-2 and TRBJ2-7; D remains unclear. Trimming took off 5 bases at V and 5 bases at J, with 13 bases between the two ends. This CDR3 is 13 amino acids long. Germline CDR1 SGHAT, CDR2 FQNNGV. The CDR3 region has the DNA TGTGCCAGCAGCCCTACGGTACTAAACGAGCAGTACTTC. Translation: CASSPTVLNEQYF.

Remarks on this clonotype: As the CDR3 is not closed by the conserved phenylalanine or tryptophan, this likely results from a read error. The V and J genes are TRBV11-3 and TRBJ2-3; D remains ambiguous. Trimming removed 10 bases at V and 2 bases at J, with 16 bases between. The V gene's germline CDR1 is SGHNT and CDR2 YENEEA. The CDR3 is made up of 14 amino acids. The CDR3 is CANIFDSHTDTQYY. DNA for the CDR3: TGTGCCAACATCTTTGATAGTCACACAGATACGCAGTATTAT.

This clonotype was detected once. The germline gene is not matched at one end of the junction; a read error may be the cause. The chain has TRBV24-1 and TRBJ1-2; no clear D. The germline CDR1 and CDR2 sequences are KGHDR and SFDVKD. This CDR3 contains 15 residues. CDR3 in DNA: TGTGCCACCAGTGACGCAGGTGGCGCGGACTATGGCTACATCTTC. Amino acid sequence: CATSDAGGADYGYIF.

The chain is built from TRBV5-8 and TRBJ1-6; D gene unclear. Looked up from germline, CDR1 is SGHTS and CDR2 is YDEGEE. Trimming removed 2 bases from V and 9 bases from J, with 12 bases in between. This CDR3 comprises 14 residues. CDR3 in amino acids: CASSFSGGGSPLHF. The CDR3 coding sequence is TGTGCCAGCAGCTTCTCGGGCGGTGGTTCACCCCTCCACTTT.

This clonotype is judged medium-sized. The genes are TRBV12-3 or TRBV12-4 and TRBJ2-1; unclear D gene. The CDR3 length is 15 residues. Trimming removed 5 bases at V and 0 bases at J, with 11 bases between. CDR3 amino acids: CASSLRRSSYNEQFF. The CDR3 DNA follows: TGTGCCAGCAGTCTCCGACGAAGCTCCTACAATGAGCAGTTCTTC.

Comment on this clonotype: A much larger clone lies one base from this, so it may be a read error. Likely a read error: the CDR3 ends without its conserved phenylalanine or tryptophan. The chain links TRBV5-1 to TRBJ2-2; maybe TRBD1 (6 bases). Between the trimmed V and J ends, which lost 1 base and 7 bases, there was a span of 8 bases. The CDR3 covers 13 residues. CDR1 is SGHRS and CDR2 is YFSETQ in the germline V gene. In DNA, the CDR3 is TGCGCCAGCAGCTTGACAGGGATCGGGGAGCTGTTTCAT. It is translated as CASSLTGIGELFH.